Listed below are T cell receptor beta chains from one sample, sequenced in a study of vaccination effects on CD4 cells after COVID-19. Sequencing used immunoSEQ multiplex PCR; TCRdb keeps in-frame clones, though not all of them. The sample carries 37,000 or so clones, about 65% recorded once. For these receptors, no antigen is known. The material was CD4+ T cells from PBMCs cultured without peptide, obtained before COVID-19 vaccination. The source is a human donor who received a COVID-19 vaccine. Both conserved end residues are part of each CDR3.

CAWMVGGDTEAFF,TRBV30,TRBJ1-1
CASSINTRDYEQYF,TRBV19,TRBJ2-7
CASSTRTGPTSGYEQYF,TRBV19,TRBJ2-7
CASSGAEIEQFF,TRBV11-2,TRBJ2-1
CASSSGENTEAFF,TRBV5-1,TRBJ1-1
CASSSQGFYEQYF,TRBV7-9,TRBJ2-7
CASSDQPGQGPDKRRSIMNTEAFF,TRBV10-1,TRBJ1-1
CASSVELAGGYNEQFF,TRBV9,TRBJ2-1
CASSLAGAPGNTIYF,TRBV11-2,TRBJ1-3
CASSLAGTGGNQPQHF,TRBV5-6,TRBJ1-5
CASSVLDRANSPLHF,TRBV9,TRBJ1-6
CASSLGLAGADTQYF,TRBV3-1/TRBV3-2,TRBJ2-3
CASSSQEGEGYTF,TRBV12-3/TRBV12-4,TRBJ1-2
CASTTWGQGTDTQYF,TRBV27,TRBJ2-3
CASSPGLSQETQYF,TRBV18,TRBJ2-5
CSASGLAGGSDTQYF,TRBV20-1,TRBJ2-3
CASSQSGPTNNEQFF,TRBV25-1,TRBJ2-1
CASSPSMDEQFF,TRBV18,TRBJ2-1
CASSLGMDRTSGNTIYF,TRBV7-9,TRBJ1-3
CASSQLRQTYGYTF,TRBV3-1/TRBV3-2,TRBJ1-2
CASSPGQGAEAFF,TRBV4-1,TRBJ1-1
CASSSMTGTGNSPLHF,TRBV7-9,TRBJ1-6
CASSPSAQGAGNTIYF,TRBV18,TRBJ1-3
CAPEGLSYEQYF,TRBV24-1,TRBJ2-7
CASSGFARQGTRSYGYTF,TRBV5-1,TRBJ1-2
CASSLGTSGGVGTDTQYF,TRBV5-4,TRBJ2-3
CAWSERDNQPQHF,TRBV30,TRBJ1-5
CATSDGATDTQYF,TRBV24-1,TRBJ2-3
CAWSVGHTTGELFF,TRBV30,TRBJ2-2
CASTTLNQPQHF,TRBV7-2,TRBJ1-5
CASSLSPLADNTDTQYF,TRBV5-4,TRBJ2-3